The present TCR beta chain was sequenced within a study of beta chain features in type 1 diabetes. As to this clone: Its matching antigen is unknown.

Study-wide findings and caveats: Moderately but significantly shorter TCRB CDR3s were found in Type 1 diabetes patients in all four CD4+ subsets.

All of the isolated RNA was reverse transcribed, so expressed TCRB transcripts were sequenced. Measured with immunoSEQ multiplex PCR; TCRdb has only the in-frame clones, and not every one. The sample has roughly 250,000 clones, roughly 21% seen once. The sample was naive CD4+ T cells from blood. The sequence derives from a woman aged 35 to 49 with type 1 diabetes.

CDR3 region: CAISEGQDTGELFF. The CDR3 region has the DNA TGTGCCATCAGTGAGGGACAGGACACCGGGGAGCTGTTTTTT. The gene calls are TRBV10-3 and TRBJ2-2; TRBD1 matches 7 bases. The CDR3 spans 14 residues. Germline CDR1 reads ENHRY; CDR2 reads SYGVKD. J gave up 3 bases and V 2 bases, and 0 bases lay outside the gene matches.